This T cell receptor (beta chain) was captured in a study of blood T cell repertoires in COVID-19. Germline trimming cut 0 bases from V and 4 bases from J; bases unmatched to any gene: 9. The CDR3 contains 18 residues. CDR1 is LGHNA and CDR2 is YNFKEQ in the germline V gene. How the authors handled the data: Reference gene primer amplification gave estimated nucleated cell counts. TCRdb's copy holds only in-frame clones and misses some; the assay was immunoSEQ multiplex PCR. V and J calls and clone size come straight from that table; D and trimming were deduced from the DNA. The sample gives around 180,000 clones, about 74% of which show up once; less than 3% is in the top ten.

The rearrangement joins TRBV4-2 to TRBJ1-1; 12 bases are shared with TRBD1. The TCR comes from a woman aged 80 or older with acute or convalescent COVID-19. Sequencing input: peripheral blood. CDR3 DNA: TGTGCCAGCAGCCAAGATCCGCCGGGACAGGGGGCCAGCACTGAAGCTTTCTTT. Encoded protein: CASSQDPPGQGASTEAFF.